This record looks at one T cell receptor beta chain sequence and its context. The target antigen is unknown. This CDR3 is built from 14 residues. Germline values: CDR1 SGDLS, CDR2 YYNGEE. V lost 7 bases and J 8 bases, leaving 21 bases between the germline ends. At sample collection, these patients were off therapy. Using immunoSEQ multiplex PCR, the repertoire was profiled, and TCRdb retains in-frame clones only, with some absent. Of 2,400 or so clones listed, more than 60% are singletons. This entry belongs to a study of CD39 and CD103 CD8 tumor-infiltrating T cells. Study results and limitations: DP CD8 TILs seemed more oligoclonal than DN, SP and blood memory CD8.

This TCR was recovered from a human donor with head and neck squamous cell carcinoma. The specimen was CD39- CD103- CD8+ T cells sorted from the tumor. Stated subset: CD103-CD39- double-negative CD45RA- CD8 T cells. The V gene is TRBV9, the J gene TRBJ1-1; TRBD1 might be the D (5 bases). CDR3: CASGGLQRNGEAFF. The CDR3 bases are TGTGCCAGCGGGGGACTACAGAGGAATGGGGAAGCTTTCTTT.